The clone carrying this T cell receptor (beta chain) was counted between two and nine times. The CDR3 is made up of 16 amino acids. Between the trimmed V and J ends, which lost 4 bases and 3 bases, there was a span of 19 bases. Per germline, CDR1 KGHSH and CDR2 LQKENI. Per the authors' pipeline: Amplification with reference gene primers provided the estimates of nucleated cell counts. Generated by immunoSEQ multiplex PCR, the TCRdb table keeps only in-frame clones and is missing some. V and J calls and clone size are given by that table; D and trimming were obtained from the DNA. Of about 74,000 clones listed, 88% are singletons. The data belong to a study of blood T cell repertoires in COVID-19. Study-wide context: The United States, Italy and Spain were the sources of the acute and convalescent COVID-19 samples. From T cells, B-cell-depleted T cells, or PBMCs came the material, which was cDNA or gDNA.

The specimen was peripheral blood. This chain links TRBV18 with TRBJ2-7, with D perhaps matching TRBD1 (7 bases). The TCR comes from an elderly woman with active or convalescent COVID-19. In nucleotides, the CDR3 is TGTGCCAGCTCACGTGGGGGGTCGCGACAGGGCTACGAGCAGTACTTC. This gives the protein CASSRGGSRQGYEQYF.